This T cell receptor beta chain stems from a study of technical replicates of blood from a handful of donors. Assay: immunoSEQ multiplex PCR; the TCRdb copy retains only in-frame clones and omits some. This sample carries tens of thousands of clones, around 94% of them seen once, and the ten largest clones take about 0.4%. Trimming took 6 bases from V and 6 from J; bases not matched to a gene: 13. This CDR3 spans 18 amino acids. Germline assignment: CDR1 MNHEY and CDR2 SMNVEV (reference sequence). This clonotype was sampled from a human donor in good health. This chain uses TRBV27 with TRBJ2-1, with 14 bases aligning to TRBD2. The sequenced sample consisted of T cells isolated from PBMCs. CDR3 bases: TGTGCCAGCAGGGGCCTTGCGGGACTAGCGGGAGTTCGCAATGAGCAGTTCTTC. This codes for CASRGLAGLAGVRNEQFF.